This T cell receptor (beta chain) comes out of a study of cytomegalovirus exposure and HLA in healthy donors. The CDR3 contains 17 residues. After removal of 0 bases from V and 5 bases from J, the junction contained 9 bases not matched to a gene. CDR1 is LGHNA, CDR2 YSLEER, per germline. The assay was immunoSEQ multiplex PCR, and TCRdb's table has in-frame clones only and misses some. The sample records under 140,000 clones, roughly nine tenths being singletons. Sequencing was done on a sample of PBMCs. The V and J genes are TRBV4-3 and TRBJ1-3; 8 nucleotides agree with TRBD1. The sequence was obtained from a woman aged 18-29 years in good health and CMV-seronegative. The CDR3 is CASSQDLARRGRNTIYF. The CDR3, as DNA: TGCGCCAGCAGCCAAGATTTGGCGCGCAGGGGGCGAAACACCATATATTTT.